A selection of T cell receptor beta chains follows, all from one sample in a study of T cells in Graves' hyperthyroidism and ophthalmopathy. MiXCR was run by TCRdb on the multiplex PCR reads, yielding one entry per CDR3 protein. The data show a few hundred thousand distinct CDR3 sequences, with about 16% seen just once and less than 3.5% held by the top ten. Sequenced sample: blood. The receptors here all came from a woman between 35 and 50 years old with Graves' ophthalmopathy. CDR3s include the opening cysteine and the closing phenylalanine or tryptophan. The D gene is left open where the match is weak. Some rows mark clone size as missing; the rest say once, few, many or name a class of expanded clone.

d_call,v_call,j_call,clone_size,cdr3_aa,cdr3_nt
TRBD1,TRBV19,TRBJ1-1,-,CASSTGRGTEAFF,TGTGCCAGTAGTACCGGCAGGGGGACTGAAGCTTTCTTT
-,TRBV9,TRBJ2-1,many,CASSVEGVGLNEQFF,TGTGCCAGCAGCGTAGAAGGGGTAGGACTAAATGAGCAGTTCTTC
-,TRBV2,TRBJ2-1,many,CASSQSAGIGEQFF,TGTGCCAGCAGTCAATCGGCGGGTATTGGTGAGCAGTTCTTC
TRBD1,TRBV20-1,TRBJ1-2,many,CSANSGQTYGYTF,TGCAGTGCTAACTCGGGACAGACGTATGGCTACACCTTC
TRBD2,TRBV6-1,TRBJ2-1,few,CASILRTSGSYNEQFF,TGTGCCAGCATCCTCCGGACTAGCGGGAGTTACAATGAGCAGTTCTTC
TRBD2,TRBV18,TRBJ2-3,-,CASSRGTSNTQYF,TGTGCCAGCTCACGTGGGACTAGCAATACGCAGTATTTT
-,TRBV20-1,TRBJ2-7,-,CSLRGLSYEQYF,TGCAGTTTGCGAGGGTTGTCCTACGAGCAGTACTTC
-,TRBV27,TRBJ2-7,few,CASSTRASSYEQYF,TGTGCCAGCAGTACTAGGGCCAGCTCCTACGAGCAGTACTTC
-,TRBV3-1,TRBJ1-1,many,CASSHRVGNTEAFF,TGTGCCAGCAGCCACAGGGTGGGGAACACTGAAGCTTTCTTT
TRBD2,TRBV5-1,TRBJ2-1,many,CASSTGGGYNEQFF,TGCGCCAGCAGCACGGGAGGGGGTTACAATGAGCAGTTCTTC
TRBD2,TRBV10-2,TRBJ2-3,-,CASRPGLAAPDTQYF,TGCGCCAGCAGACCGGGACTAGCAGCCCCAGATACGCAGTATTTT
-,TRBV7-8,TRBJ2-7,-,CASSLTAVGVEQYF,TGTGCCAGCAGCTTGACTGCGGTGGGTGTCGAGCAGTACTTC
TRBD1,TRBV28,TRBJ2-1,few,CASLPGQGLHEQFF,TGTGCCAGCTTACCAGGACAGGGACTTCATGAGCAGTTCTTC
TRBD2,TRBV7-2,TRBJ2-1,few,CASRPNFLAGERNEQFF,TGTGCCAGCAGGCCTAATTTCCTAGCGGGGGAAAGAAATGAGCAGTTCTTC
-,TRBV9,TRBJ2-3,many,CASSVAITDTQYF,TGTGCCAGCAGCGTAGCAATAACAGATACGCAGTATTTT
TRBD2,TRBV9,TRBJ2-7,few,CASSLGLAEGEQYF,TGTGCCAGCAGCTTGGGACTAGCGGAGGGAGAGCAGTACTTC
TRBD2,TRBV6-2/TRBV6-3,TRBJ2-2,many,CASQTGGLSTGELFF,TGTGCCAGCCAAACGGGGGGTTTGAGCACCGGGGAGCTGTTTTTT
-,TRBV28,TRBJ2-1,many,CASSSLRRTPNEQFF,TGTGCCAGCAGTTCGCTTCGGCGGACCCCCAATGAGCAGTTCTTC
-,TRBV7-2,TRBJ2-5,many,CASSSGESKETQYF,TGTGCCAGCAGCTCGGGGGAGAGTAAAGAGACCCAGTACTTC
TRBD1,TRBV5-1,TRBJ2-2,few,CASSLDLRQGVTGELFF,TGCGCCAGCAGCTTGGATTTACGGCAGGGGGTTACCGGGGAGCTGTTTTTT
TRBD1,TRBV12-3/TRBV12-4,TRBJ2-5,-,CASSPTGVIETQYF,TGTGCCAGCAGCCCGACAGGGGTAATAGAGACCCAGTACTTC
TRBD1,TRBV20-1,TRBJ2-7,few,CSARDATGGLLYEQYF,TGCAGTGCTAGAGATGCGACAGGGGGATTACTCTACGAGCAGTACTTC
-,TRBV10-1,TRBJ1-1,many,CASSVGGTTEAFF,TGCGCCAGCAGTGTTGGGGGGACCACTGAAGCTTTCTTT
-,TRBV7-9,TRBJ2-1,-,CASRLLGSSYNEQFF,TGTGCCAGCAGACTGTTGGGGAGCTCCTACAATGAGCAGTTCTTC
-,TRBV12-3/TRBV12-4,TRBJ1-1,many,CASSSTGTPNTEAFF,TGTGCCAGCAGTTCAACCGGGACACCGAACACTGAAGCTTTCTTT
TRBD2,TRBV6-2/TRBV6-3,TRBJ2-5,-,CASSYSQIIAGRQETQYF,TGTGCCAGCAGTTACTCCCAGATAATAGCGGGGCGACAAGAGACCCAGTACTTC
-,TRBV5-4,TRBJ2-3,-,CASSTPSGSADTQYF,TGTGCCAGCAGCACCCCCAGCGGGTCCGCAGATACGCAGTATTTT
-,TRBV20-1,TRBJ2-1,many,CSARDPIAVTYNEQFF,TGCAGTGCTAGGGACCCGATAGCGGTGACCTACAATGAGCAGTTCTTC
-,TRBV7-6,TRBJ1-4,few,CASSPWGALNEKLFF,TGTGCCAGCAGCCCCTGGGGGGCCCTTAATGAAAAACTGTTTTTT